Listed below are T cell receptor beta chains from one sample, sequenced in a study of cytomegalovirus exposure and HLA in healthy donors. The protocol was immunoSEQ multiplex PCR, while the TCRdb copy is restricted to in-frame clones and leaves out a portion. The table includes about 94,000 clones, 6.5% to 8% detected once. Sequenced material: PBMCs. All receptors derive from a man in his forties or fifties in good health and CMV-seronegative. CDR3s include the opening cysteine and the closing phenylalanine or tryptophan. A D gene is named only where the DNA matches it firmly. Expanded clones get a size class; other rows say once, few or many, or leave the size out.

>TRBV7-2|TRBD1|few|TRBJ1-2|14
CASRDPGTAYGYTF
TGTGCCAGCAGAGACCCAGGGACAGCATATGGCTACACCTTC
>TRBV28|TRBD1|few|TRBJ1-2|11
CASGTGRGYTF
TGTGCCAGCGGGACAGGTAGAGGCTACACCTTC
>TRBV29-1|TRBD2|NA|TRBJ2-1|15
CSVVVAGGSYNEQFF
TGCAGCGTTGTCGTGGCGGGAGGGTCCTACAATGAGCAGTTCTTC
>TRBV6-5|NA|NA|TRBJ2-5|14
CASSYLRGGETQYF
TGTGCCAGCAGTTACCTCCGGGGTGGGGAGACCCAGTACTTC
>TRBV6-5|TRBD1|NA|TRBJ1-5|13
CASSDRVNQPQHF
TGTGCCAGCAGTGACAGGGTCAATCAGCCCCAGCATTTT
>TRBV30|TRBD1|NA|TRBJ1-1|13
CAWSGQGNTEAFF
TGTGCCTGGAGTGGACAGGGGAACACTGAAGCTTTCTTT
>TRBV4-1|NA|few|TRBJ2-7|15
CASSQDKMSGYEQYF
TGCGCCAGCAGCCAAGATAAAATGAGTGGTTACGAGCAGTACTTC
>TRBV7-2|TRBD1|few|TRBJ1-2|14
CASNPGTGMYGYTF
TGTGCCAGCAACCCCGGGACAGGGATGTATGGCTACACCTTC
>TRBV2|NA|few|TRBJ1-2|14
CASRDRGSIYGYTF
TGTGCCAGCAGGGATAGGGGCTCCATCTATGGCTACACCTTC
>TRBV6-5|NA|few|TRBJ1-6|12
CASGEALSPLHF
TGTGCCAGCGGGGAGGCTCTCTCACCCCTCCACTTT
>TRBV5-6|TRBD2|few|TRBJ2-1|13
CASSLAGGTRVFF
TGTGCCAGCAGCTTGGCCGGGGGGACTAGAGTCTTCTTC
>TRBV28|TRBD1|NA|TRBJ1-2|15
CASSDRTGGSGGYTF
TGTGCCAGCAGTGACCGGACAGGGGGCTCCGGTGGCTACACCTTC
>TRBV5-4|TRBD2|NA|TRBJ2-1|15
CASSRGLAGDNEQFF
TGTGCCAGCAGCCGTGGACTAGCGGGGGACAATGAGCAGTTCTTC
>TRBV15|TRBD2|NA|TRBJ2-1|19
CATSRDRTSGERGRNEQFF
TGTGCCACCAGCAGAGATCGGACTAGCGGGGAACGAGGCCGCAATGAGCAGTTCTTC
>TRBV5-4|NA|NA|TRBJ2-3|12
CASSWLADTQYF
TGTGCCAGCAGCTGGCTAGCCGATACGCAGTATTTT
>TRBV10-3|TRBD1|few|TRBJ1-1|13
CATAGTVNTEAFF
TGTGCCACCGCCGGGACAGTGAACACTGAAGCTTTCTTT